A selection of T cell receptor beta chains follows, all from one sample in a study of shared clonotypes between healthy human individuals. Assay: immunoSEQ multiplex PCR; the TCRdb copy retains only in-frame clones and omits some. Of about 2.4 million clones in the sample, over 85% were seen once. Sequencing was done on a sample of naive CD4+ T cells sorted from blood. These receptors all come from a man aged 18-30 years in good health. The CDR3 runs from the conserved cysteine through the conserved F or W. D genes are given only for firm matches. Expanded clones are given a class, and other clones once, few, many or no size at all.

NA | TRBJ2-7 | once | TRBV7-8 | TGTGCCAGCAGCCTCCCAGGGAAGAGCTCCTACGAGCAGTACTTC | CASSLPGKSSYEQYF
NA | TRBJ1-3 | NA | TRBV19 | TGTGCCAGTAGCCGCCGGGACGGGGGAAACACCATATATTTT | CASSRRDGGNTIYF
NA | TRBJ2-5 | NA | TRBV4-1 | TGCGCCAGCAGCCAAGGTGTCCAAGAGACCCAGTACTTC | CASSQGVQETQYF
TRBD1 | TRBJ2-7 | NA | TRBV7-2 | TGTGCCAGCAGCTTCCAGGGGGCCTACGAGCAGTACTTC | CASSFQGAYEQYF
TRBD1 | TRBJ1-1 | NA | TRBV2 | TGTGCCAGCAATCTCAGGGGGGACACTGAAGCTTTCTTT | CASNLRGDTEAFF
TRBD1 | TRBJ2-1 | few | TRBV7-9 | TGTGCCAGCAGCTTCCAGGACAGGGGGAAGTTCTTC | CASSFQDRGKFF
NA | TRBJ1-2 | NA | TRBV28 | TGTGCCAGCAGTCCCGGGACACAGAACTATGGCTACACCTTC | CASSPGTQNYGYTF
TRBD1 | TRBJ1-4 | NA | TRBV10-1 | TGCGCCAGCAGTGAGGGTGGGACAGGGGTCGAAAAACTGTTTTTT | CASSEGGTGVEKLFF
NA | TRBJ2-3 | once | TRBV9 | TGTGCCAGCAGCGAACAGGTTAGCACAGATACGCAGTATTTT | CASSEQVSTDTQYF
TRBD2 | TRBJ2-7 | NA | TRBV19 | TGTGCCAGTAGTATAGCCAGCGGGACTAGCGGAGGACAAGGCTACGAGCAGTACTTC | CASSIASGTSGGQGYEQYF
NA | TRBJ2-1 | NA | TRBV11-3 | TGTGCCAGCAGCTTAGGTAGGTTTAATGAGCAGTTCTTC | CASSLGRFNEQFF
TRBD1 | TRBJ2-2 | once | TRBV25-1 | TGTGCCAGCTCAAAGGGGACAGTTAACACCGGGGAGCTGTTTTTT | CASSKGTVNTGELFF
NA | TRBJ1-1 | NA | TRBV7-9 | TGTGCCAGCAGCCGTCAGGATTTCCGAAACACTGAAGCTTTCTTT | CASSRQDFRNTEAFF
TRBD2 | TRBJ2-2 | NA | TRBV7-2 | TGTGCCAGCAGCTGGCGAGGACTAGCGCCGACCGGGGAGCTGTTTTTT | CASSWRGLAPTGELFF
NA | TRBJ1-2 | NA | TRBV6-1 | TGTGCCAGCAGTGATACCTATGGCTACACCTTC | CASSDTYGYTF
NA | TRBJ1-1 | NA | TRBV10-1 | TGCGCCAGCAGTGAGCGCTTGGGAACTGAAGCTTTCTTT | CASSERLGTEAFF
NA | TRBJ2-5 | NA | TRBV2 | TGTGCCAGCAGTGAAACTAGACAAGAGACCCAGTACTTC | CASSETRQETQYF
TRBD1 | TRBJ1-2 | few | TRBV6-4 | TGTGCCAGCAGTGATACAGGGGTTGGTGGCTACACCTTC | CASSDTGVGGYTF
NA | TRBJ1-3 | NA | TRBV6-5 | TGTGCCAGCAAGACGAGCTCTGGAAACACCATATATTTT | CASKTSSGNTIYF
NA | TRBJ2-3 | NA | TRBV5-6 | TGTGCCAGCAGCTTGGCCGGGGAGGTCACAGATACGCAGTATTTT | CASSLAGEVTDTQYF
NA | TRBJ1-2 | NA | TRBV6-1 | TGTGCCAGCAGTGAAGTCGAGGGTGTTAAAGGCTACACCTTC | CASSEVEGVKGYTF
NA | TRBJ1-2 | NA | TRBV28 | TGTGCCAGCAGACAAGAGGGATTCTATGGCTACACCTTC | CASRQEGFYGYTF
TRBD1 | TRBJ1-2 | NA | TRBV30 | TGTGCCTGGATCTCACCCGGGACAGGGGATGGCTATGGCTACACCTTC | CAWISPGTGDGYGYTF
TRBD1 | TRBJ2-7 | NA | TRBV19 | TGTGCCAGTAAGCCGGACAGGGGCCACGAGCAGTACTTC | CASKPDRGHEQYF
TRBD1 | TRBJ1-6 | NA | TRBV25-1 | TGTGCCAGCAGTTCGCGGACAGGGAAAAATTCACCCCTCCACTTT | CASSSRTGKNSPLHF
NA | TRBJ2-3 | NA | TRBV11-3 | TGTGCCAGCAGCTTATCCGGGGACCCCCAAGGACTGGATACGCAGTATTTT | CASSLSGDPQGLDTQYF
NA | TRBJ1-1 | NA | TRBV6-1 | TGTGCCAGCAGAGCGGGGGGGCAGAACACTGAAGCTTTCTTT | CASRAGGQNTEAFF
TRBD2 | TRBJ2-3 | once | TRBV7-9 | TGTGCCAGCAGCTTAGGCGGGGGGGCTTGGGATACGCAGTATTTT | CASSLGGGAWDTQYF
TRBD1 | TRBJ2-7 | NA | TRBV6-5 | TGTGCCAGCAGCTCGACAGGGGGTGCCCAGGAGCAGTACTTC | CASSSTGGAQEQYF
NA | TRBJ1-2 | NA | TRBV2 | TGTGCCAGCGTCCGGGACACCCCTAACTATGGCTACACCTTC | CASVRDTPNYGYTF
NA | TRBJ2-3 | NA | TRBV2 | TGTGCCAGCAGTGTGGGTGTCACAGATACGCAGTATTTT | CASSVGVTDTQYF
NA | TRBJ1-4 | NA | TRBV5-1 | TGCGCCAGCAGCTTGGGTGGGACTACAACTAATGAAAAACTGTTTTTT | CASSLGGTTTNEKLFF
TRBD2 | TRBJ2-2 | NA | TRBV10-3 | TGTGCCATCAGCATAGCGGGAGACACCGGGGAGCTGTTTTTT | CAISIAGDTGELFF
NA | TRBJ1-4 | NA | TRBV7-8 | TGTGCCAGCAGCTTAGAGTTTCCGGTCGAAAAACTGTTTTTT | CASSLEFPVEKLFF
TRBD1 | TRBJ2-7 | NA | TRBV10-3 | TGTGCCGCCGGCGGGACAGGGCAATACGAGCAGTACTTC | CAAGGTGQYEQYF
TRBD2 | TRBJ2-5 | NA | TRBV6-5 | TGTGCTACCACCCCCGAAGCGGGAGTGGTGGAGACCCAGTACTTC | CATTPEAGVVETQYF
NA | TRBJ2-3 | NA | TRBV5-1 | TGCGCCAGCAGTTGGGACCGAGGGTCAGATACGCAGTATTTT | CASSWDRGSDTQYF
NA | TRBJ1-1 | NA | TRBV19 | TGTGCCAGTAATACAGGGATTGGGACTGAAGCTTTCTTT | CASNTGIGTEAFF
NA | TRBJ1-1 | NA | TRBV6-5 | TGTGCCAGCAGCCCCTTGTGGGGAAACACTGAAGCTTTCTTT | CASSPLWGNTEAFF
TRBD2 | TRBJ2-3 | NA | TRBV7-2 | TGTGCCAGCACCATTAGCGGGAGGAGAAAGCAGTATTTT | CASTISGRRKQYF
NA | TRBJ2-7 | NA | TRBV4-1 | TGCGCCAGCAGCCCGAATATTATCGGGGGCTACGAGCAGTACTTC | CASSPNIIGGYEQYF
TRBD1 | TRBJ1-5 | NA | TRBV9 | TGTGCCAGCGCACAGGGGAACCATCCCAGTCAGCCCCAGCATTTT | CASAQGNHPSQPQHF
TRBD1 | TRBJ2-5 | NA | TRBV18 | TGTGCCAGCTCACCGGGACAGGGCGAAGAGACCCAGTACTTC | CASSPGQGEETQYF
TRBD1 | TRBJ1-4 | NA | TRBV28 | TGTGCCAGCAGTTCGGCGGGACAGCTTAATGAAAAACTGTTTTTT | CASSSAGQLNEKLFF
TRBD2 | TRBJ2-7 | NA | TRBV18 | TGTGCCAGCTCACCCAAAGCGGGAAGCTCCTACGAGCAGTACTTC | CASSPKAGSSYEQYF
TRBD1 | TRBJ1-6 | NA | TRBV7-9 | TGTGCCAGCAGCTTACGACAGGGAAACAATTCACCCCTCCACTTT | CASSLRQGNNSPLHF
NA | TRBJ2-3 | NA | TRBV30 | TGTGCCTGGAGTCCGTGGATACTCCGCACAGATACGCAGTATTTT | CAWSPWILRTDTQYF
TRBD2 | TRBJ2-7 | NA | TRBV4-3 | TGCGCCAGCAGCCAAGAGGGTAGCGGGATGAAGCTTGAGTTC | CASSQEGSGMKLEF
TRBD2 | TRBJ2-5 | NA | TRBV5-1 | TGCGCCAGCAGCCAAGGACTAGCGGGAGGGCCGGGGGAGACCCAGTACTTC | CASSQGLAGGPGETQYF
TRBD2 | TRBJ2-3 | NA | TRBV5-1 | TGCGCCAGCAGCTTGGAGGGACTAGCCGTCACAGATACGCAGTATTTT | CASSLEGLAVTDTQYF